This TCR beta chain was sequenced during a study of T cell repertoires in cytomegalovirus infection. Background on the study: Indicated by public TCR beta signatures were CMV infection and matching HLA type.

TCRdb fed the reads into MiXCR, producing one record per CDR3 protein. The data hold some 680,000 distinct CDR3 sequences, with about a third observed a single time. To note about this clonotype: What it binds is unknown. One junction end disagrees with the germline gene, perhaps due to a read error.

Study findings and constraints: Within the response measured ex vivo, HLA-C-restricted CMV-specific TCR beta clonotypes were dominant. Public TCR beta family frequency separated CMV-and-HLA carriers, including in an independent cohort.

Source material: PBMCs. This receptor was obtained from a human donor in good health (CMV status not recorded). Some clones in this sample may be carry-over from other donors' samples.

The CDR3 bases are TGTGCCAGCAGTTTTCCTAACAGTGAAGCTTTATTT. Translating gives CASSFPNSEALF. The J gene is TRBJ1-1, the V gene TRBV12-3 or TRBV12-4; no reliable D call. The CDR3 covers 12 residues.